Here is one TCR beta chain with its context. Its cognate antigen is unknown. V shed 4 bases, J shed 2 bases, and the junction held 3 bases outside the gene matches. Germline-derived CDR1 and CDR2 are GTSNPN and SVGIG (reference sequence). This CDR3 spans 13 amino acids. Assay: immunoSEQ multiplex PCR; the TCRdb copy retains only in-frame clones and omits some. The table records 65,000 to 80,000 clones, roughly 85% of them present only once. The sample comes from a study of OX40 agonist ivuxolimab in advanced cancers. About the study: The study enrolled dose-escalation patients with hepatocellular carcinoma, melanoma, renal cell or head and neck cancer. Three patients responded partially, comprising one with hepatocellular carcinoma and two with cutaneous melanoma. General observations from the study: Blood T cells, both CD4+ and CD8+, expanded clonally by week 6 at 0.1 to 3.0 mg/kg.

Patients had blood sampled at baseline and again on cycle 4 day 1 and cycle 7 day 1. Sequenced material: CD4+ or CD8+ T cells sorted from blood, taken in a trial of the OX40 agonist ivuxolimab. The genes are TRBV30 and TRBJ1-1; 8 nucleotides line up with TRBD1. This receptor was taken from an adult with an advanced solid tumor such as melanoma, head and neck, liver or kidney cancer. The DNA of the CDR3 is TGTGCCTGGACTGGACAGGGAAACACTGAAGCTTTCTTT. This encodes CAWTGQGNTEAFF.